This record covers a single T cell receptor beta chain. One entry per CDR3 protein, called by TCRdb with MiXCR from the 5' RACE reads. Of 500,000 to 650,000 distinct CDR3 sequences in the sample, less than 9% were seen once. The data were taken from a study of identical twins. The CDR3 contains 16 residues. V lost 6 bases, J lost 5 bases, and 11 bases stayed unmatched. The same data also contributed to another study, on yellow fever vaccine responses in identical twins.

This rearrangement joins TRBV12-3 or TRBV12-4 to TRBJ2-7, with 12 bases fitting TRBD2. The clonotype comes from a woman in her late teens or twenties in good health. The sequenced material came from PBMCs. CDR3 nucleotide sequence: TGTGCCAGCAGCGCCGGGACTAGCGGGTGGGGCGACGAGCAGTACTTC. Its translation: CASSAGTSGWGDEQYF.